A selection of T cell receptor beta chains follows, all from one sample in a study of blood T cell repertoires in COVID-19. The method was immunoSEQ multiplex PCR; TCRdb's version includes in-frame clones alone and lacks a portion of them. The table includes some 16,000 clones, around 92% detected once. Material: peripheral blood. The receptors were sampled from a human donor in a cohort sampled during active COVID-19. Each CDR3 is given with its conserved first and last residue. Fields, in order: D gene, J gene, clone size, V gene, CDR3 protein, CDR3 DNA. The D gene is left open where the match is weak. Size is stated for part of the rows, as once, few or many counts, or as a class when the clone is expanded.

D gene: NA; J gene: TRBJ2-7; clone size: NA; V gene: TRBV30; CDR3 protein: CAWSVAAGRGEQYF; CDR3 DNA: TGTGCCTGGAGTGTAGCCGCAGGGCGCGGTGAGCAGTACTTC
D gene: TRBD2; J gene: TRBJ2-7; clone size: NA; V gene: TRBV4-2; CDR3 protein: CASSQDLGLAGGGSYEQYF; CDR3 DNA: TGTGCCAGCAGCCAAGATCTTGGGCTAGCGGGAGGCGGGTCCTACGAGCAGTACTTC
D gene: NA; J gene: TRBJ2-7; clone size: NA; V gene: TRBV28; CDR3 protein: CAAVYRESRLYEQYF; CDR3 DNA: TGTGCAGCAGTTTATAGGGAGTCAAGGCTCTACGAGCAGTACTTC
D gene: NA; J gene: TRBJ2-1; clone size: NA; V gene: TRBV27; CDR3 protein: CASSSLTSNEQFF; CDR3 DNA: TGTGCCAGCAGTTCCCTGACTAGCAATGAGCAGTTCTTC
D gene: TRBD2; J gene: TRBJ2-2; clone size: NA; V gene: TRBV5-1; CDR3 protein: CASSFSTSAPNTGELFF; CDR3 DNA: TGCGCCAGCAGCTTTTCGACTAGCGCCCCGAACACCGGGGAGCTGTTTTTT
D gene: TRBD2; J gene: TRBJ2-7; clone size: few; V gene: TRBV5-4; CDR3 protein: CASSLPASGINEQYF; CDR3 DNA: TGTGCCAGCAGCTTGCCTGCGAGCGGGATAAACGAGCAGTACTTC
D gene: TRBD2; J gene: TRBJ2-7; clone size: few; V gene: TRBV19; CDR3 protein: CASASGTTKTHEQYF; CDR3 DNA: TGTGCCAGTGCTAGCGGGACTACAAAAACCCACGAGCAGTACTTC
D gene: NA; J gene: TRBJ2-1; clone size: NA; V gene: TRBV5-1; CDR3 protein: CASSLRGYEQFF; CDR3 DNA: TGCGCCAGCAGCTTGAGGGGCTATGAGCAGTTCTTC
D gene: TRBD1; J gene: TRBJ1-4; clone size: NA; V gene: TRBV6-6; CDR3 protein: CASCTGDGNEKLFF; CDR3 DNA: TGTGCCAGCTGCACAGGGGACGGGAATGAAAAACTGTTTTTT
D gene: NA; J gene: TRBJ2-5; clone size: NA; V gene: TRBV29-1; CDR3 protein: CSVELRETQYF; CDR3 DNA: TGCAGCGTTGAACTGAGAGAGACCCAGTACTTC
D gene: NA; J gene: TRBJ1-1; clone size: NA; V gene: TRBV28; CDR3 protein: CASSNPLKEAFF; CDR3 DNA: TGTGCCAGCAGCAACCCCCTAAAGGAAGCTTTCTTT
D gene: TRBD2; J gene: TRBJ2-7; clone size: NA; V gene: TRBV6-2/TRBV6-3; CDR3 protein: CASSPPQRGPGEQYF; CDR3 DNA: TGTGCCAGCAGCCCCCCCCAGCGGGGGCCGGGAGAGCAGTACTTC
D gene: NA; J gene: TRBJ1-2; clone size: NA; V gene: TRBV7-2; CDR3 protein: CASSLLSNYGYTF; CDR3 DNA: TGTGCCAGCAGCTTACTCTCTAACTATGGCTACACCTTC
D gene: TRBD2; J gene: TRBJ2-1; clone size: NA; V gene: TRBV10-3; CDR3 protein: CAISASGSKGNEQFF; CDR3 DNA: TGTGCCATCAGTGCGAGCGGGAGCAAGGGCAATGAGCAGTTCTTC
D gene: TRBD2; J gene: TRBJ2-7; clone size: NA; V gene: TRBV27; CDR3 protein: CASSLAAGGGNEQYF; CDR3 DNA: TGTGCCAGCAGTTTAGCAGCGGGAGGAGGAAACGAGCAGTACTTC
D gene: TRBD2; J gene: TRBJ2-1; clone size: NA; V gene: TRBV15; CDR3 protein: CATSRAPSGRSYNEQFF; CDR3 DNA: TGTGCCACCAGCAGAGCGCCTAGCGGGAGGTCCTACAATGAGCAGTTCTTC
D gene: TRBD2; J gene: TRBJ2-7; clone size: NA; V gene: TRBV5-1; CDR3 protein: CASSPSGRAEQYF; CDR3 DNA: TGCGCCAGCAGCCCCAGCGGGAGGGCAGAGCAGTACTTC
D gene: NA; J gene: TRBJ1-5; clone size: NA; V gene: TRBV30; CDR3 protein: CAWSAGGVGQPQHF; CDR3 DNA: TGTGCCTGGAGTGCTGGGGGCGTGGGTCAGCCCCAGCATTTT
D gene: TRBD2; J gene: TRBJ2-7; clone size: NA; V gene: TRBV2; CDR3 protein: CASMKTSGSYEQYF; CDR3 DNA: TGTGCCAGCATGAAGACTAGCGGCAGCTACGAGCAGTACTTC
D gene: NA; J gene: TRBJ2-1; clone size: NA; V gene: TRBV5-1; CDR3 protein: CASSSPSEQFF; CDR3 DNA: TGCGCCAGCAGCTCTCCGAGTGAGCAGTTCTTC
D gene: NA; J gene: TRBJ1-1; clone size: NA; V gene: TRBV5-1; CDR3 protein: CASRGRDNTEAFF; CDR3 DNA: TGCGCCAGCAGGGGGCGCGACAACACTGAAGCTTTCTTT
D gene: NA; J gene: TRBJ1-5; clone size: once; V gene: TRBV28; CDR3 protein: CASSRGRRGNQPQHF; CDR3 DNA: TGTGCCAGCAGTCGTGGACGCAGGGGCAATCAGCCCCAGCATTTT
D gene: TRBD2; J gene: TRBJ2-5; clone size: NA; V gene: TRBV18; CDR3 protein: CASSPRTSTETQYF; CDR3 DNA: TGTGCCAGCTCACCACGGACTAGTACGGAGACCCAGTACTTC
D gene: TRBD2; J gene: TRBJ2-7; clone size: NA; V gene: TRBV7-6; CDR3 protein: CASSPEALAGDYEQYF; CDR3 DNA: TGTGCCAGCAGCCCGGAAGCGTTAGCGGGAGACTACGAGCAGTACTTC
D gene: NA; J gene: TRBJ1-1; clone size: NA; V gene: TRBV9; CDR3 protein: CASSVTPNTEAFF; CDR3 DNA: TGTGCCAGCAGCGTCACACCGAACACTGAAGCTTTCTTT
D gene: NA; J gene: TRBJ1-1; clone size: NA; V gene: TRBV5-1; CDR3 protein: CASSPGQSVMNTEAFF; CDR3 DNA: TGCGCCAGCAGCCCCGGACAGTCGGTTATGAACACTGAAGCTTTCTTT
D gene: NA; J gene: TRBJ2-5; clone size: NA; V gene: TRBV29-1; CDR3 protein: CSARGSETQYF; CDR3 DNA: TGCAGCGCCAGAGGGTCCGAGACCCAGTACTTC
D gene: NA; J gene: TRBJ1-1; clone size: NA; V gene: TRBV7-9; CDR3 protein: CASSLGAGYEAFF; CDR3 DNA: TGTGCCAGCAGCTTGGGGGCGGGCTATGAAGCTTTCTTT
D gene: TRBD1; J gene: TRBJ1-1; clone size: NA; V gene: TRBV3-1/TRBV3-2; CDR3 protein: CASSQVQGKKGEAFF; CDR3 DNA: TGTGCCAGCAGCCAAGTACAGGGGAAGAAGGGTGAAGCTTTCTTT
D gene: TRBD2; J gene: TRBJ2-7; clone size: NA; V gene: TRBV7-6; CDR3 protein: CASSLGSSGRAKEQYF; CDR3 DNA: TGTGCCAGCAGCTTAGGCTCTAGCGGGAGGGCCAAGGAGCAGTACTTC
D gene: TRBD2; J gene: TRBJ2-3; clone size: NA; V gene: TRBV10-3; CDR3 protein: CAISESVGGTSGSGSDTQYF; CDR3 DNA: TGTGCCATCAGTGAGTCAGTAGGGGGGACTAGCGGGAGTGGATCAGATACGCAGTATTTT
D gene: NA; J gene: TRBJ2-1; clone size: NA; V gene: TRBV9; CDR3 protein: CASSTDGGLYNEQFF; CDR3 DNA: TGTGCCAGCAGCACGGATGGCGGGCTATACAATGAGCAGTTCTTC
D gene: TRBD2; J gene: TRBJ2-2; clone size: NA; V gene: TRBV2; CDR3 protein: CASSEFGLAGGIGGELFF; CDR3 DNA: TGTGCCAGCAGTGAATTCGGGCTAGCGGGAGGGATTGGCGGGGAGCTGTTTTTT
D gene: TRBD2; J gene: TRBJ2-3; clone size: NA; V gene: TRBV5-1; CDR3 protein: CASSPALGGADTQYF; CDR3 DNA: TGCGCCAGCAGCCCCGCTTTGGGGGGGGCAGATACGCAGTATTTT
D gene: TRBD2; J gene: TRBJ2-7; clone size: NA; V gene: TRBV13; CDR3 protein: CASSLGGLAGAVGEQYF; CDR3 DNA: TGTGCCAGCAGCTTAGGGGGACTAGCGGGAGCGGTCGGGGAGCAGTACTTC
D gene: NA; J gene: TRBJ1-1; clone size: NA; V gene: TRBV6-2/TRBV6-3; CDR3 protein: CASSYPRQRGTHTEAFF; CDR3 DNA: TGTGCCAGCAGTTATCCCCGACAGAGGGGGACGCACACTGAAGCTTTCTTT
D gene: TRBD1; J gene: TRBJ2-7; clone size: once; V gene: TRBV6-5; CDR3 protein: CASSTGGYEQYF; CDR3 DNA: TGTGCCAGCAGCACAGGGGGCTACGAGCAGTACTTC
D gene: NA; J gene: TRBJ1-6; clone size: few; V gene: TRBV10-3; CDR3 protein: CAISEEGSPLHF; CDR3 DNA: TGTGCCATCAGTGAGGAGGGTTCACCCCTCCACTTT
D gene: NA; J gene: TRBJ2-7; clone size: few; V gene: TRBV18; CDR3 protein: CASSLSSYEQYF; CDR3 DNA: TGTGCCAGCTCATTGAGCTCCTACGAGCAGTACTTC
D gene: NA; J gene: TRBJ1-2; clone size: NA; V gene: TRBV6-6; CDR3 protein: CASSRRANYGYTF; CDR3 DNA: TGTGCCAGCAGTCGCCGGGCTAACTATGGCTACACCTTC
D gene: NA; J gene: TRBJ2-6; clone size: NA; V gene: TRBV19; CDR3 protein: CASSTPRRVDSGANVLTF; CDR3 DNA: TGTGCCAGTAGTACCCCCCGCAGGGTCGACTCTGGGGCCAACGTCCTGACTTTC
D gene: NA; J gene: TRBJ1-1; clone size: NA; V gene: TRBV3-1/TRBV3-2; CDR3 protein: CASSPRGRLNTEAFF; CDR3 DNA: TGTGCCAGCAGCCCTCGTGGCAGGCTGAACACTGAAGCTTTCTTT
D gene: NA; J gene: TRBJ2-5; clone size: NA; V gene: TRBV5-1; CDR3 protein: CASSRASGQETQYF; CDR3 DNA: TGCGCCAGCAGCAGAGCCAGCGGTCAAGAGACCCAGTACTTC
D gene: NA; J gene: TRBJ2-2; clone size: NA; V gene: TRBV5-1; CDR3 protein: CASSPLTANTGELFF; CDR3 DNA: TGCGCCAGCAGCCCTTTGACAGCGAACACCGGGGAGCTGTTTTTT
D gene: NA; J gene: TRBJ2-3; clone size: NA; V gene: TRBV5-4; CDR3 protein: CASSLETPTDTQYF; CDR3 DNA: TGTGCCAGCAGCTTGGAAACTCCAACAGATACGCAGTATTTT